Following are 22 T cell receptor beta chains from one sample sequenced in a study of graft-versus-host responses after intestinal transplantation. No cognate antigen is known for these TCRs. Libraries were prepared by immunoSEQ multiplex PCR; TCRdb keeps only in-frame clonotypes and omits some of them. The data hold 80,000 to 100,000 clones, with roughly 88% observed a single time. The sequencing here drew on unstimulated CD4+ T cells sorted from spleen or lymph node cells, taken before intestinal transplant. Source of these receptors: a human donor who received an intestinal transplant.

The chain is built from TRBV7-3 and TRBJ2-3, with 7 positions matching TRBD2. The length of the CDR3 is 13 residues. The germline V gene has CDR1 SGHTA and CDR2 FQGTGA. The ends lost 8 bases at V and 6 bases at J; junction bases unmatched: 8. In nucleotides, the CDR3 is TGTGCCAGCTCCCTGTCCGGGAGGGATACGCAGTATTTT. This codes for CASSLSGRDTQYF.

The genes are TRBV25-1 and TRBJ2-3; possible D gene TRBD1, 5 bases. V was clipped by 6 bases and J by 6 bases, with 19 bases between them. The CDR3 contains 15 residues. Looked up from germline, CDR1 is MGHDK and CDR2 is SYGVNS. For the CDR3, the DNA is TGTGCCAGCAGCCCCCCCTGGGGCCGACGGGATACGCAGTATTTT. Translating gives CASSPPWGRRDTQYF.

Here the CDR3 reads CASSFPRGTSTSEQYF. In DNA, the CDR3 is TGTGCCAGCAGCTTCCCCCGCGGGACTAGCACCTCCGAGCAGTACTTC. The V and J genes are TRBV11-2 and TRBJ2-7; TRBD2 matches at 9 bases. Trimming cost V 3 bases and J 6 bases; bases outside gene matches: 12. This CDR3 is built from 16 residues. The germline V gene has CDR1 SGHAT and CDR2 FQNNGV. Supplemented by reference TRBV11-2 and TRBJ2-7, the full variable domain reads EAGVAQSPRYKIIEKRQSVAFWCNPISGHATLYWYQQILGQGPKLLIQFQNNGVVDDSQLPKDRFSAERLKGVDSTLKIQPAKLEDSAVYLCASSFPRGTSTSEQYFGPGTRLTVT.

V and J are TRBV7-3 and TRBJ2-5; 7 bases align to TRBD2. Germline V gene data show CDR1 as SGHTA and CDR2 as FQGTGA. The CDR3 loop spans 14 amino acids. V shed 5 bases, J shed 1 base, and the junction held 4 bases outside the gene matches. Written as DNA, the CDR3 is TGTGCCAGCAGCCCAAGCGGGGCCCAAGAGACCCAGTACTTC. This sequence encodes CASSPSGAQETQYF.

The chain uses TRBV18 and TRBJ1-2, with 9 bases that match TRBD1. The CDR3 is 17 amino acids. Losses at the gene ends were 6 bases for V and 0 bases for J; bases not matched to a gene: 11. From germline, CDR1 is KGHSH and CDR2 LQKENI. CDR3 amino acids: CASSPGQGNFPNYGYTF. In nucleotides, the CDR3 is TGTGCCAGCTCCCCCGGACAGGGGAACTTTCCTAACTATGGCTACACCTTC.

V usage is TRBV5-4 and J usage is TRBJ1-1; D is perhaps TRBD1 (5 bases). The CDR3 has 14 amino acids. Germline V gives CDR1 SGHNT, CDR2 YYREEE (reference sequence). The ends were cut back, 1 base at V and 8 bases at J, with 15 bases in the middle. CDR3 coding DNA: TGTGCCAGCAGCTTGATTCAGGGTGGGGTAGAAGCTTTCTTT. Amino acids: CASSLIQGGVEAFF.

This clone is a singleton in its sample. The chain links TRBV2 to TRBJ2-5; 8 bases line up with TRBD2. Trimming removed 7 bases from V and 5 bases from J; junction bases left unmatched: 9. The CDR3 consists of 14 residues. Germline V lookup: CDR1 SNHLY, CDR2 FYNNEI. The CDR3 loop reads CASIGIRGGETQYF. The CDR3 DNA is TGTGCCAGCATCGGTATCCGGGGGGGGGAGACCCAGTACTTC.

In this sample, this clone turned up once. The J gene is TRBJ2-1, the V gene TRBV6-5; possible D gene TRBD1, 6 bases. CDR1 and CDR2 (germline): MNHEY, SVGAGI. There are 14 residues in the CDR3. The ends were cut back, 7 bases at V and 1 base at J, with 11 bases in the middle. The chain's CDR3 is CASKGQGSYNEQFF. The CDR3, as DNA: TGTGCCAGCAAGGGGCAGGGGTCCTACAATGAGCAGTTCTTC.

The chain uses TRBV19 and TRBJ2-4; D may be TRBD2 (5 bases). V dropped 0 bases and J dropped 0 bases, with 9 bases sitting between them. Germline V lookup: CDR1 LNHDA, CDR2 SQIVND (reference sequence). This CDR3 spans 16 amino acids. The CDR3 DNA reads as TGTGCCAGTAGTATAGATCTCGGGGTAGCCAAAAACATTCAGTACTTC. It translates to CASSIDLGVAKNIQYF.

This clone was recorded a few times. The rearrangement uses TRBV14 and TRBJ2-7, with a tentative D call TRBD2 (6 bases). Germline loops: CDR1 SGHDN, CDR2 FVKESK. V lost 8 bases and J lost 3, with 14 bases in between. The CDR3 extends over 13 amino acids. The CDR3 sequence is CASGGWENYEQYF. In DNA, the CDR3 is TGTGCCAGCGGGGGGTGGGAAAACTACGAGCAGTACTTC.

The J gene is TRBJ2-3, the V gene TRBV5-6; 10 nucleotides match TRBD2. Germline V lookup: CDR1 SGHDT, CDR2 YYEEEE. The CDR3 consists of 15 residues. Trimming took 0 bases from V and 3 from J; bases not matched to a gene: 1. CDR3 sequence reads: CASSLEGLATDTQYF. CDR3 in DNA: TGTGCCAGCAGCTTGGAGGGACTAGCGACAGATACGCAGTATTTT. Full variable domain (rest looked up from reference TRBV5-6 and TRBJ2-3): DAGVTQSPTHLIKTRGQQVTLRCSPKSGHDTVSWYQQALGQGPQFIFQYYEEEERQRGNFPDRFSGHQFPNYSSELNVNALLLGDSALYLCASSLEGLATDTQYFGPGTRLTVL.

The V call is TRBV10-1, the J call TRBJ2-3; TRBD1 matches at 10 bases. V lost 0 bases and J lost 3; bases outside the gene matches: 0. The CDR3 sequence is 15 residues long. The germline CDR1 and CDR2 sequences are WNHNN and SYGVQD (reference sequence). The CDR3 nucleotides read TGCGCCAGCAGTGAGTCGGGACAGGGGACAGATACGCAGTATTTT. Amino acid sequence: CASSESGQGTDTQYF.

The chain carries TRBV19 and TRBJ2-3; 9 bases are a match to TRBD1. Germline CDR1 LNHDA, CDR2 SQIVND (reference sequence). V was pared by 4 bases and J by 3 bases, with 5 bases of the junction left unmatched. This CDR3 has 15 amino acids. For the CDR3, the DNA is TGTGCCAGTAGTAACCGGGGACAGGGAACAGATACGCAGTATTTT. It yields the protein CASSNRGQGTDTQYF.

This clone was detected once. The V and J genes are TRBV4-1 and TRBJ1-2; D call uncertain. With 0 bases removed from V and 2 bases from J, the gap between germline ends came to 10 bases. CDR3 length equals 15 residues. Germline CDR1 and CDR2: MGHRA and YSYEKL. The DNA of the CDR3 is TGCGCCAGCAGCCAAGACGGCAGGAAAAACTATGGCTACACCTTC. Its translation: CASSQDGRKNYGYTF.

CDR3 DNA sequence: TGTGCCAGTCGCGACCGGGACAGGGGAGGCGGCTACACCTTC. This translates into CASRDRDRGGGYTF. The V call is TRBV19, the J call TRBJ1-2; 10 nucleotides agree with TRBD1. CDR1 and CDR2 from the germline V gene are LNHDA and SQIVND (reference sequence). The ends lost 8 bases at V and 8 bases at J; junction bases unmatched: 11. This CDR3 is 14 amino acids long.

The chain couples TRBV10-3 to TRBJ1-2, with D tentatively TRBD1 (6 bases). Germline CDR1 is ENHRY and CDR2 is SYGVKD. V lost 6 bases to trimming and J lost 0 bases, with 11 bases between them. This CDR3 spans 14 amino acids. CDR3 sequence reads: CAIRDSRTNYGYTF. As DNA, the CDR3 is TGTGCCATCAGGGACAGTAGAACTAACTATGGCTACACCTTC.

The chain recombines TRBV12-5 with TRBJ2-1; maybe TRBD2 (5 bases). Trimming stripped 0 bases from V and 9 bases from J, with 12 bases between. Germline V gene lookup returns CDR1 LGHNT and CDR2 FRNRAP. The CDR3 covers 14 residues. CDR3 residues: CASGLVGRGSEQFF. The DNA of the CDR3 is TGTGCTAGTGGTTTGGTCGGACGTGGGAGTGAGCAGTTCTTC.

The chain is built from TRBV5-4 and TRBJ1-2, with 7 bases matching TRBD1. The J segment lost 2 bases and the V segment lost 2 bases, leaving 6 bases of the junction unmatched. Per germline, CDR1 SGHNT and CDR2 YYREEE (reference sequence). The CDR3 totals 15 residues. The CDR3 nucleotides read TGTGCCAGCAGCTTCCAAAACAGGGGAAACTATGGCTACACCTTC. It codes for CASSFQNRGNYGYTF.

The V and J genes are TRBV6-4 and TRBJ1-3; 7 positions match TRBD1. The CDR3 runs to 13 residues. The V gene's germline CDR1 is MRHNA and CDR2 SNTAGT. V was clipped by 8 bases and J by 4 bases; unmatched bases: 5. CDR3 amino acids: CASEGGGGNTIYF. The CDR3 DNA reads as TGTGCCAGCGAAGGGGGCGGCGGAAACACCATATATTTT.

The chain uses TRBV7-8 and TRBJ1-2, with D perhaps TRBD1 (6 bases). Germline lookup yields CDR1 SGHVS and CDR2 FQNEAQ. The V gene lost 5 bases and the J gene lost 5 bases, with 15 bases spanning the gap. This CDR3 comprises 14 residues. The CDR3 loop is CASSGQQGGYGYTF. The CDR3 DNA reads TGTGCCAGCAGCGGACAACAGGGAGGGTATGGCTACACCTTC.

This CDR3 is CASSEWGTGTYEQYF. As DNA, the CDR3 is TGTGCCAGCAGCGAATGGGGGACAGGGACCTACGAGCAGTACTTC. The J gene is TRBJ2-7, the V gene TRBV2; 9 bases match TRBD1. The trim removed 6 bases at V and 2 bases at J, leaving 8 bases unmatched. CDR1 and CDR2 (germline): SNHLY, FYNNEI. The CDR3 is made up of 15 amino acids.

The CDR3 DNA is TGTGCCAGCAGCTCCTTTAGCCGGGACACCTCCTACGAGCAGTACTTC. It codes for CASSSFSRDTSYEQYF. This chain joins TRBV11-2 and TRBJ2-7, with D possibly being TRBD1 (6 bases). V lost 4 bases and J lost 0, with 16 bases in between. The CDR3 runs 16 residues. From germline, CDR1 is SGHAT and CDR2 FQNNGV. Full variable domain (rest looked up from reference TRBV11-2 and TRBJ2-7): EAGVAQSPRYKIIEKRQSVAFWCNPISGHATLYWYQQILGQGPKLLIQFQNNGVVDDSQLPKDRFSAERLKGVDSTLKIQPAKLEDSAVYLCASSSFSRDTSYEQYFGPGTRLTVT.